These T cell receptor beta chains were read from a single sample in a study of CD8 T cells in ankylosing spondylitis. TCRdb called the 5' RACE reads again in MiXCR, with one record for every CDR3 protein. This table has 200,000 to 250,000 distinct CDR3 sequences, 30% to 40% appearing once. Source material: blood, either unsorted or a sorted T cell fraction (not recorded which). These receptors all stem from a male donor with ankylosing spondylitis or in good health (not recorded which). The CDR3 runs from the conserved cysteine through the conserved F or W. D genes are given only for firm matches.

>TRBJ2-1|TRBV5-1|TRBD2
CASSFPSGGNEQFF
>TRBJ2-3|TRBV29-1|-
CSVRVPLDTQYF
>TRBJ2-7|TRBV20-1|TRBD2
CSACMMAGGLLSGEQYF
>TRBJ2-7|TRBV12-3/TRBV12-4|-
CASSPRLSGAWEQYF
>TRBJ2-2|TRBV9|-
CASSPRVVKGGELFF
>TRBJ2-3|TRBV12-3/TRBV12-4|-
CASSFPRGTDTQYF
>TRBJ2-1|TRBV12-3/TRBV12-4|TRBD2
CASSPSRGGDEQFF
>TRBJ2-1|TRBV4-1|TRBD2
CASSSFSGGLVNEQFF
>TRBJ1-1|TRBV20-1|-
CSARAGSHTEAFF
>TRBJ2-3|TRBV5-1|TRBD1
CASRYTGGGTDTQYF
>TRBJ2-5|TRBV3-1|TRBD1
CASSRGTGGETQYF
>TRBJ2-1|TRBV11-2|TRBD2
CASSPRTSTYNEQFF
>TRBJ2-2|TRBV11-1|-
CASIPKGRANTGELFF
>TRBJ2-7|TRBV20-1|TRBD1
CSAWTGDSHYEQYF
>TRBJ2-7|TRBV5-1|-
CASNPTGGNEQYF
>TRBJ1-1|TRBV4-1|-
CASSQGETANTEAFF
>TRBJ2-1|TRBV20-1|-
CSAWEQFF
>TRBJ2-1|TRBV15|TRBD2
CATSRDPKSGGEQFF
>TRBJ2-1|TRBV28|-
CASRDSGHNEQFF
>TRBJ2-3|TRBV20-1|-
CSARLGRLGTDTQYF
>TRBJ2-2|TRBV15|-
CATSPRSTGELFF
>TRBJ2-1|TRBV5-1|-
CASSHGTLSYNEQFF
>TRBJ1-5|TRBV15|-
CATSRESAGLRPQHF